This TCR beta chain was profiled in a study of cytomegalovirus exposure and HLA in healthy donors. Study details: Previous work identified roughly 120 million unique TCR beta sequences from around 200 million T cells. Findings of the study overall: In an earlier analysis, productive rearrangement rates for most beta V segments clustered near 87% or 30%. In a later analysis, donors in an Asian-associated ancestry cluster reportedly had fewer N-insertions in productive TCRs than the cohort mean.

Trimming shortened V by 4 bases and J by 3 bases, and 16 bases separated the two germline ends. There are 16 residues in the CDR3. Germline V gene data show CDR1 as MNHEY and CDR2 as SVGAGI. The PCR made use of 60 Vbeta and 13 Jbeta primers. Using immunoSEQ multiplex PCR, the repertoire was profiled, and TCRdb retains in-frame clones only, with some absent. The sample contains about 180,000 clones, 76% of which appear only once. A remark on this clone: As yet, its antigen is unknown.

Donors in the study were healthy people who gave bone marrow. The source of this sequence is a woman under 40 in good health and CMV-seropositive. Sequencing input: PBMCs. The V and J genes are TRBV6-5 and TRBJ1-3; perhaps TRBD1 as D (6 bases). In nucleotides, the CDR3 is TGTGCCAGCAGTTTCCGGATACAGGGCCATGGAAACACCATATATTTT. This codes for CASSFRIQGHGNTIYF.